In its sample, the clone carrying this TCR beta chain was seen once. The source of the sample is a study of control samples from healthy donors and cancer patients. CDR3 length equals 15 residues. The V and J ends lost 3 bases and 3 bases respectively, with 14 bases between them. Germline CDR1 reads KGHSH; CDR2 reads LQKENI. Here immunoSEQ multiplex PCR was the method, and the copy in TCRdb shows in-frame clones only, minus some. The data hold about 120,000 clones, with 88% observed a single time. This chain links TRBV18 with TRBJ1-1; D might be TRBD1 (6 bases). Sequencing was done on a sample of blood. This sequence originates from a woman in her 70s in good health. CDR3 sequence reads: CASSPTDSFDTEAFF. The CDR3 region has the DNA TGTGCCAGCTCACCTACGGACAGTTTCGACACTGAAGCTTTCTTT.